These 29 T cell receptor beta chains originate from one sample sequenced in a study of control samples from healthy donors and cancer patients. The assay was immunoSEQ multiplex PCR, and TCRdb's table has in-frame clones only and misses some. The table lists roughly 74,000 clones, roughly 94% of them singletons. Specimen: blood. These receptors were taken from a woman under 30 in good health.

In its sample, this clone was seen once. Here the CDR3 reads CASSTGITNEKLFF. CDR3 coding DNA: TGTGCCAGCAGCACCGGAATAACTAATGAAAAACTGTTTTTT. The V gene is TRBV7-2, the J gene TRBJ1-4, with D uncertain. The germline V gene has CDR1 SGHTA and CDR2 FQGNSA. Trimming left V 5 bases short and J 1 base short, with 8 bases between. The CDR3 length is 14 residues.

This chain links TRBV11-1 with TRBJ2-3; 10 nucleotides agree with TRBD2. Losses at the gene ends were 7 bases for V and 6 bases for J; bases not matched to a gene: 7. The CDR3 spans 14 residues. The germline V gene encodes CDR1 SGHAT and CDR2 FQDESV (reference sequence). CDR3 coding DNA: TGTGCCAGCATCGGAGCGGGAGGGTTGGATACGCAGTATTTT. It codes for CASIGAGGLDTQYF.

The V call is TRBV11-2, the J call TRBJ1-4; TRBD1 aligns across 10 bases. This CDR3 has 17 amino acids. Losses at the gene ends were 2 bases for V and 4 bases for J; bases not matched to a gene: 7. Germline CDR1 and CDR2: SGHAT and FQNNGV. The CDR3 coding sequence is TGTGCCAGCAGCTTATCGACAGGGGGCTACGATAATGAAAAACTGTTTTTT. It codes for CASSLSTGGYDNEKLFF.

This chain uses TRBV9 with TRBJ2-1; D is undetermined. Germline values: CDR1 SGDLS, CDR2 YYNGEE. V lost 3 bases and J 7 bases, leaving 5 bases between the germline ends. The CDR3 extends over 11 amino acids. DNA for the CDR3: TGTGCCAGCAGCGCAAATAATGAGCAGTTCTTC. Translating gives CASSANNEQFF.

The rearrangement joins TRBV11-3 to TRBJ2-1; 10 bases align to TRBD1. V trimming: 5 bases; J trimming: 10 bases; junction bases outside the gene matches: 14. The length of the CDR3 is 16 residues. Germline V gene sequence: CDR1 SGHNT, CDR2 YENEEA. CDR3 sequence: CASSRVAGQGVSEQFF. For the CDR3, the DNA is TGTGCCAGCAGCCGCGTAGCCGGACAGGGGGTGAGCGAGCAGTTCTTC.

The rearrangement joins TRBV24-1 to TRBJ2-7, with D maybe TRBD1 (5 bases). Germline CDR1 reads KGHDR; CDR2 reads SFDVKD. V was trimmed by 2 bases and J by 3 bases, leaving 10 bases between them. CDR3 length: 14 amino acids. The CDR3 here is CATSDSTDFYEQYF. In nucleotides, the CDR3 is TGTGCCACCAGTGATTCGACAGATTTCTACGAGCAGTACTTC.

The chain joins TRBV19 to TRBJ2-1, with a possible D match to TRBD2 (5 bases). CDR1 LNHDA and CDR2 SQIVND come from the germline V gene (reference sequence). Trimming cost V 3 bases and J 7 bases, with 10 bases left between them. The CDR3 has 13 amino acids. The CDR3 bases are TGTGCCAGTAGTATTACGCCGGGAAATGAGCAGTTCTTC. This encodes CASSITPGNEQFF.

The rearrangement joins TRBV6-5 to TRBJ1-5; D is undetermined. From germline, CDR1 is MNHEY and CDR2 SVGAGI. V lost 6 bases to trimming and J lost 7 bases, with 7 bases between them. The CDR3 loop spans 11 amino acids. The CDR3 bases are TGTGCCAGCAGCCTCGGGCAGCCCCAGCATTTT. It yields the protein CASSLGQPQHF.

This clone is deemed medium-sized. The chain joins TRBV7-3 to TRBJ2-2; D uncertain. The CDR3 covers 12 residues. In germline, CDR1 is SGHTA, CDR2 FQGTGA. Trimming shortened V by 2 bases and J by 4 bases, and 2 bases separated the two germline ends. The CDR3 is CASSLGTGELFF. The CDR3 DNA follows: TGTGCCAGCAGCTTAGGCACCGGGGAGCTGTTTTTT.

This clone appeared a few times. The CDR3 nucleotides are TGTGCCAGTAGTATCGGGACAGGGTGGGATCAGCCCCAGCATTTT. It specifies CASSIGTGWDQPQHF. This sequence joins TRBV19 and TRBJ1-5; TRBD1 matches 9 bases. Germline loops: CDR1 LNHDA, CDR2 SQIVND (reference sequence). V was pared by 3 bases and J by 5 bases, with 5 bases of the junction left unmatched. CDR3 length: 15 amino acids.

This rearrangement joins TRBV2 to TRBJ2-1; D not resolved. Germline V gene data show CDR1 as SNHLY and CDR2 as FYNNEI. Trimming took 2 bases from V and 0 from J, leaving 17 bases between them. The length of the CDR3 is 18 residues. The CDR3 region has the DNA TGTGCCAGCAGTGAACCCAATGTCACGCATTACTCCTACAATGAGCAGTTCTTC. This codes for CASSEPNVTHYSYNEQFF.

This chain connects TRBV9 to TRBJ1-2, with a weak D call TRBD1 (5 bases). The CDR3 is 16 residues long. Germline loops: CDR1 SGDLS, CDR2 YYNGEE. Trimming left V 0 bases short and J 3 bases short, with 15 bases between. Here the CDR3 DNA reads TGTGCCAGCAGCGTAGGGTCAACAGGAGGAGACTATGGCTACACCTTC. It is translated as CASSVGSTGGDYGYTF.

The rearrangement links TRBV2 to TRBJ2-4, with unresolved D. Germline CDR1 SNHLY, CDR2 FYNNEI. This CDR3 is built from 12 residues. V dropped 5 bases and J dropped 6 bases, with 8 bases sitting between them. For the CDR3, the DNA is TGTGCCAGCAGTAAGGACCTAAACATTCAGTACTTC. Translated: CASSKDLNIQYF.

The V call is TRBV16, the J call TRBJ1-1, with D hard to call. Trimming pared 2 bases from V and 4 bases from J, leaving 8 bases between. This CDR3 comprises 13 residues. Germline values: CDR1 KGHSY, CDR2 FQNENV. The CDR3 loop is CASSQSWTTEAFF. CDR3 coding DNA: TGTGCCAGCAGCCAAAGCTGGACCACTGAAGCTTTCTTT.

The V gene is TRBV19, the J gene TRBJ1-2; 8 bases are shared with TRBD1. The CDR3 runs 15 residues. In germline, CDR1 is LNHDA, CDR2 SQIVND (reference sequence). Trimming cost V 4 bases and J 0 bases; bases outside gene matches: 4. The CDR3 region is CASSTGTGSNYGYTF. CDR3 coding DNA: TGTGCCAGTAGTACCGGGACAGGATCTAACTATGGCTACACCTTC.

This chain joins TRBV2 and TRBJ1-6, with a tentative D call TRBD1 (5 bases). Germline assignment: CDR1 SNHLY and CDR2 FYNNEI. V lost 6 bases and J 7 bases, leaving 10 bases between the germline ends. The CDR3 totals 13 residues. DNA for the CDR3: TGTGCCAGCAGGGACTCAGGGAATTCACCCCTCCACTTT. Its translation is CASRDSGNSPLHF.

The chain uses TRBV5-1 and TRBJ2-7; 10 nucleotides match TRBD2. Germline CDR1 is SGHRS and CDR2 is YFSETQ. The V gene end was trimmed by 0 bases and the J gene end by 2 bases; junction bases not matched to a gene: 8. CDR3 size: 17 residues. The CDR3 DNA follows: TGCGCCAGCAGCTTGGATAGGAGCGGGGGGGCACCCTACGAGCAGTACTTC. As protein: CASSLDRSGGAPYEQYF.

This chain uses TRBV2 with TRBJ2-2; D remains ambiguous. The CDR3 is made up of 15 amino acids. Germline V gives CDR1 SNHLY, CDR2 FYNNEI. V was cut by 7 bases and J by 7 bases, with 19 bases left in between. The CDR3 loop is CASNREGPTVGELFF. CDR3 bases: TGTGCCAGCAACCGAGAAGGCCCCACGGTCGGGGAGCTGTTTTTT.

The chain joins TRBV28 to TRBJ1-2; 10 nucleotides agree with TRBD1. The CDR3 sequence is 14 residues long. Germline V gene data show CDR1 as MDHEN and CDR2 as SYDVKM. Trimming at V came to 9 bases and at J to 4 bases, leaving 8 bases not matched to a gene. The CDR3: CASRSTGGVYGYTF. The CDR3 region has the DNA TGTGCCAGTCGATCGACAGGGGGCGTCTATGGCTACACCTTC.

The chain joins TRBV28 to TRBJ2-7; 12 bases align to TRBD1. The length of the CDR3 is 14 residues. Germline lookup yields CDR1 MDHEN and CDR2 SYDVKM. V gave up 7 bases and J gave up 7 bases; unmatched junction bases: 8. CDR3 nucleotide sequence: TGTGCCAGCACGCCCCTGGGACAGGGGGCTGAGCAGTACTTC. This translates into CASTPLGQGAEQYF.

The chain employs TRBV28 and TRBJ1-5; 7 nucleotides align to TRBD1. This CDR3 has 14 residues. Germline trimming cut 10 bases from V and 3 bases from J; bases unmatched to any gene: 9. From germline, CDR1 is MDHEN and CDR2 SYDVKM. Here the CDR3 reads CATQQGWNNQPQHF. The CDR3 DNA reads TGTGCCACCCAACAGGGGTGGAACAATCAGCCCCAGCATTTT.

The chain joins TRBV5-6 to TRBJ2-1; D is perhaps TRBD1 (6 bases). Germline CDR1 reads SGHDT; CDR2 reads YYEEEE. Trimming took 3 bases from V and 1 from J, leaving 11 bases between them. CDR3 length equals 15 residues. Here the CDR3 reads CASSSGTFSYNEQFF. The CDR3 region has the DNA TGTGCCAGCAGCTCGGGGACATTTTCCTACAATGAGCAGTTCTTC.

The rearrangement links TRBV18 to TRBJ1-2; 8 nucleotides line up with TRBD1. The CDR3 length is 14 residues. Germline V lookup: CDR1 KGHSH, CDR2 LQKENI. The V segment lost 0 bases and the J segment 14 bases; nucleotides outside the gene matches: 11. The CDR3 region is CASSPPTGQAAYTF. The CDR3 DNA sequence: TGTGCCAGCTCACCACCAACGGGACAGGCGGCGTATACCTTC.

This clone was counted a single time. This chain joins TRBV20-1 and TRBJ1-3; D unresolved. The CDR3 sequence is 11 residues long. Germline CDR1 is DFQATT and CDR2 is SNEGSKA (reference sequence). V was trimmed by 3 bases and J by 4 bases, leaving 4 bases between them. The CDR3 region has the DNA TGCAGTGCTAGGGACGGAAACACCATATATTTT. Its translation is CSARDGNTIYF.

The chain combines TRBV28 with TRBJ2-7; 9 bases agree with TRBD1. Germline V gene lookup returns CDR1 MDHEN and CDR2 SYDVKM. V lost 5 bases, J lost 4 bases, and 9 bases stayed unmatched. CDR3 size: 15 residues. The CDR3 bases are TGTGCCAGCAGTGAGGGGGGACAGGGAGGTTACGAGCAGTACTTC. This translates into CASSEGGQGGYEQYF.

The chain combines TRBV27 with TRBJ2-3, with D perhaps being TRBD1 or TRBD2 (5 bases each). The CDR3 is 13 residues long. CDR1 is MNHEY, CDR2 SMNVEV, per germline (reference sequence). The V end lost 5 bases, the J end lost 6 bases, and 12 bases lay between the germline ends. CDR3 region: CASSKGWGDTQYF. The CDR3 bases are TGTGCCAGCAGTAAAGGGTGGGGGGATACGCAGTATTTT.

This chain connects TRBV7-2 to TRBJ2-7; TRBD1 agrees at 7 bases. The V gene end was trimmed by 7 bases and the J gene end by 3 bases; junction bases not matched to a gene: 12. This CDR3 contains 15 residues. Looked up from germline, CDR1 is SGHTA and CDR2 is FQGNSA. CDR3 region: CASTPLGGQNYEQYF. The CDR3 DNA is TGTGCCAGCACCCCCTTAGGGGGACAGAACTACGAGCAGTACTTC.

This chain joins TRBV4-1 and TRBJ2-3, with 10 bases aligning to TRBD2. The V gene end was trimmed by 4 bases and the J gene end by 6 bases; junction bases not matched to a gene: 13. CDR1 is MGHRA, CDR2 YSYEKL, per germline. The CDR3 spans 17 residues. As DNA, the CDR3 is TGCGCCAGCAGCCTGCGGGGAATAGCGGGGGGATGGGATACGCAGTATTTT. Amino acids: CASSLRGIAGGWDTQYF.

The chain joins TRBV3-1 (or the pseudogene TRBV3-2) to TRBJ2-1, with TRBD2 matching 11 bases. This CDR3 contains 16 residues. CDR1 LGHDT and CDR2 YNNKEL come from the germline V gene (reference sequence). The J segment lost 4 bases and the V segment lost 3 bases, leaving 5 bases of the junction unmatched. The CDR3 reads CASSHLAGGLYNEQFF. In nucleotides, the CDR3 is TGTGCCAGCAGCCATCTAGCGGGAGGCCTATACAATGAGCAGTTCTTC.